A selection of T cell receptor beta chains follows, all from one sample in a study of blood T cell repertoires in COVID-19. Generated by immunoSEQ multiplex PCR, the TCRdb table keeps only in-frame clones and is missing some. The sample lists over 150,000 clones; around 90% were seen once. Input material: peripheral blood. All receptors come from a man aged 50 to 59 who had recovered from COVID-19. The CDR3 runs from the conserved cysteine through the conserved F or W. D genes are given only for firm matches. Clone size appears in some rows only: once, few, many, or a class for an expanded clone.

abundance	j_gene	v_gene	d_gene	CDR3aa	CDR3nt
.	TRBJ1-1	TRBV18	.	CASSPLGGSTEAFF	TGTGCCAGCTCTCCCCTGGGGGGAAGCACTGAAGCTTTCTTT
.	TRBJ1-1	TRBV30	TRBD1	CAWRPGRGDTEAFF	TGTGCCTGGAGACCCGGCAGGGGGGACACTGAAGCTTTCTTT
.	TRBJ1-5	TRBV7-2	.	CASSISTGSGQPQHF	TGTGCCAGCAGCATCTCGACAGGTTCGGGCCAGCCCCAGCATTTT
.	TRBJ2-7	TRBV4-2	TRBD2	CASSVAGDNSYEQYF	TGTGCCAGCAGCGTAGCGGGGGACAACTCCTACGAGCAGTACTTC
.	TRBJ2-7	TRBV28	TRBD2	CASSPSTSGSLGGGF	TGTGCCAGCAGTCCGTCGACTAGCGGGAGCCTTGGCGGGGGATTC
.	TRBJ1-4	TRBV10-3	TRBD1	CAISGQGKNEKLFF	TGTGCCATCTCTGGACAGGGAAAAAATGAAAAACTGTTTTTT
.	TRBJ2-1	TRBV6-5	.	CASSTSRGTHEQFF	TGTGCCAGCAGTACAAGCCGCGGGACTCATGAGCAGTTCTTC
.	TRBJ1-2	TRBV3-1/TRBV3-2	.	CASSPTGLSLFSNYGYTF	TGTGCCAGCAGCCCAACGGGACTCTCCTTATTTTCTAACTATGGCTACACCTTC
once	TRBJ1-1	TRBV6-6	.	CASSYSPGLNTEAFF	TGTGCCAGCAGTTACTCCCCAGGGTTGAACACTGAAGCTTTCTTT
.	TRBJ2-1	TRBV5-5	.	CASSFSRPGENEQFF	TGTGCCAGCAGCTTTTCTAGGCCAGGGGAGAATGAGCAGTTCTTC
.	TRBJ1-3	TRBV6-5	.	CASSYSASSGNTIYF	TGTGCCAGCAGTTACTCCGCGTCCTCTGGAAACACCATATATTTT
.	TRBJ1-3	TRBV4-3	.	CASSQDAGFSGNTIYF	TGCGCCAGCAGCCAAGATGCAGGATTCTCTGGAAACACCATATATTTT
.	TRBJ1-4	TRBV29-1	TRBD1	CSVVTGATTNEKLFF	TGCAGCGTTGTGACAGGGGCTACAACTAATGAAAAACTGTTTTTT
.	TRBJ2-1	TRBV27	TRBD2	CASGNGGTSGRNEQFF	TGTGCCAGCGGCAATGGTGGGACTAGCGGGAGGAATGAGCAGTTCTTC
.	TRBJ1-1	TRBV7-2	TRBD1	CASSSDRGLTEAFF	TGTGCCAGCAGCTCGGACAGGGGTTTGACTGAAGCTTTCTTT
.	TRBJ2-1	TRBV13	.	CASSLSRPGNEQFF	TGTGCCAGCAGCTTATCGCGCCCTGGCAATGAGCAGTTCTTC
.	TRBJ2-3	TRBV6-2/TRBV6-3	TRBD2	CASSYYPPYRRGSTDTQYF	TGTGCCAGCAGTTACTATCCCCCCTATCGGCGGGGGAGCACAGATACGCAGTATTTT
.	TRBJ2-2	TRBV5-4	TRBD2	CASSTQAAGLRTGELFF	TGTGCCAGCAGCACACAAGCGGCGGGACTACGCACCGGGGAGCTGTTTTTT
.	TRBJ1-2	TRBV24-1	TRBD1	CATSETGVRGYTF	TGTGCCACCAGTGAGACAGGGGTGCGGGGCTACACCTTC
.	TRBJ1-1	TRBV2	TRBD1	CASSPDRVGTEAFF	TGTGCCAGCAGCCCCGACAGGGTGGGCACTGAAGCTTTCTTT
.	TRBJ2-2	TRBV19	.	CASSIRADTGELFF	TGTGCCAGTAGTATTCGAGCGGACACCGGGGAGCTGTTTTTT
once	TRBJ1-5	TRBV7-2	TRBD1	CASTDRGDQPQHF	TGTGCCAGCACTGACAGGGGGGACCAGCCCCAGCATTTT
.	TRBJ2-5	TRBV7-6	TRBD1	CASSLGGQGQETQYF	TGTGCCAGCAGCTTAGGCGGACAGGGTCAAGAGACCCAGTACTTC
.	TRBJ2-2	TRBV11-1	TRBD2	CASSLTSGRQTGELFF	TGTGCCAGCAGCTTGACTAGCGGGAGACAGACCGGGGAGCTGTTTTTT
.	TRBJ2-3	TRBV23-1	.	CASSQSSGVCSDTQYF	TGCGCCAGCAGTCAGTCGTCAGGGGTTTGTTCAGATACGCAGTATTTT
.	TRBJ2-7	TRBV19	.	CASSTGTRNYEQYF	TGTGCCAGTAGTACCGGGACACGAAACTACGAGCAGTACTTC
.	TRBJ1-3	TRBV7-2	TRBD1	CASSLGNDRGHTIYF	TGTGCCAGCAGCTTGGGGAATGACAGGGGACACACCATATATTTT
.	TRBJ2-3	TRBV11-2	.	CASSLDGDSTDTQYF	TGTGCCAGCAGCTTAGATGGGGACTCCACAGATACGCAGTATTTT
.	TRBJ2-7	TRBV27	.	CASSLLAEPYEQYF	TGTGCCAGCAGTTTATTGGCGGAACCCTACGAGCAGTACTTC
.	TRBJ1-5	TRBV3-1/TRBV3-2	.	CASSQSGQLNQPQHF	TGTGCCAGCAGCCAAAGTGGGCAGCTAAATCAGCCCCAGCATTTT
.	TRBJ2-7	TRBV7-2	.	CASSSSGVNSYEQYF	TGTGCCAGCAGCTCAAGCGGCGTAAACTCCTACGAGCAGTACTTC
.	TRBJ1-2	TRBV4-1	TRBD1	CASSQDRTGRGYTF	TGCGCCAGCAGCCAAGATAGGACAGGGAGAGGCTACACCTTC
.	TRBJ2-1	TRBV6-2/TRBV6-3	.	CASSYPIGVSYNEQFF	TGTGCCAGCAGTTACCCGATCGGAGTTTCGTACAATGAGCAGTTCTTC
.	TRBJ1-1	TRBV28	TRBD1	CASSSSGRQGLMNTEAFF	TGTGCCAGCAGTTCATCGGGGAGACAGGGGCTCATGAACACTGAAGCTTTCTTT
.	TRBJ2-5	TRBV7-2	TRBD1	CASSPEQGAWGTQYF	TGTGCCAGCAGCCCGGAACAGGGGGCATGGGGGACCCAGTACTTC
.	TRBJ2-3	TRBV6-5	.	CASSSLRGASTDTQYF	TGTGCCAGCAGTTCCCTCAGGGGGGCCAGCACAGATACGCAGTATTTT
.	TRBJ1-5	TRBV2	.	CASSDPGSNQPQHF	TGTGCCAGCAGTGATCCGGGGAGCAATCAGCCCCAGCATTTT
.	TRBJ1-2	TRBV6-2/TRBV6-3	.	CASSYSSSGAQSYGYTF	TGTGCCAGCAGTTACTCATCTTCAGGGGCGCAGAGCTATGGCTACACCTTC
.	TRBJ2-2	TRBV7-2	TRBD1	CASSLTRDRADGELFF	TGTGCCAGCAGCTTAACGAGAGACAGGGCCGACGGGGAGCTGTTTTTT
.	TRBJ2-5	TRBV19	TRBD2	CASSTGLAGGETQYF	TGTGCCAGTAGTACCGGACTAGCGGGAGGCGAGACCCAGTACTTC
.	TRBJ2-7	TRBV6-1	TRBD1	CASSEFVRDRVYEQYF	TGTGCCAGCAGTGAATTTGTAAGGGACAGGGTCTACGAGCAGTACTTC
.	TRBJ1-2	TRBV5-6	TRBD1	CASSLLTGGKIGYGYTF	TGTGCCAGCAGCTTGTTGACAGGGGGCAAAATCGGCTATGGCTACACCTTC
.	TRBJ1-6	TRBV7-2	TRBD1	CASSLAQGGSPLHF	TGTGCCAGCAGCTTAGCACAGGGGGGTTCACCCCTCCACTTT
.	TRBJ1-1	TRBV11-2	.	CASSFVTGNTEAFF	TGTGCCAGCAGCTTTGTGACAGGGAACACTGAAGCTTTCTTT
.	TRBJ2-2	TRBV27	TRBD1	CASSSRQGWATGELFF	TGTGCCAGCAGTTCCCGACAGGGATGGGCCACCGGGGAGCTGTTTTTT
.	TRBJ2-1	TRBV6-6	.	CASRISTNEQFF	TGTGCCAGCAGGATATCGACAAATGAGCAGTTCTTC
.	TRBJ2-1	TRBV9	TRBD2	CASSVDGRQTSGRPPFF	TGTGCCAGCAGCGTAGATGGCAGACAAACTAGCGGAAGACCGCCCTTCTTC
.	TRBJ2-2	TRBV9	.	CASSRPERREGTGELFF	TGTGCCAGCAGCCGACCAGAGCGGAGGGAAGGGACCGGGGAGCTGTTTTTT
.	TRBJ2-7	TRBV11-2	TRBD2	CASSLDGQGGLASFYEQYF	TGTGCCAGCAGCTTAGACGGGCAAGGGGGACTAGCGAGCTTCTACGAGCAGTACTTC
.	TRBJ1-1	TRBV7-9	.	CASSLVVETEAFF	TGTGCCAGCAGCTTAGTGGTAGAGACTGAAGCTTTCTTT
.	TRBJ2-2	TRBV14	.	CASSQGLRGTGELFF	TGTGCCAGCAGCCAAGGGTTGCGCGGAACCGGGGAGCTGTTTTTT
.	TRBJ1-5	TRBV27	.	CASSLLGKQGNLGNQPQHF	TGTGCCAGCAGTTTATTGGGCAAGCAGGGAAATTTGGGCAATCAGCCCCAGCATTTT